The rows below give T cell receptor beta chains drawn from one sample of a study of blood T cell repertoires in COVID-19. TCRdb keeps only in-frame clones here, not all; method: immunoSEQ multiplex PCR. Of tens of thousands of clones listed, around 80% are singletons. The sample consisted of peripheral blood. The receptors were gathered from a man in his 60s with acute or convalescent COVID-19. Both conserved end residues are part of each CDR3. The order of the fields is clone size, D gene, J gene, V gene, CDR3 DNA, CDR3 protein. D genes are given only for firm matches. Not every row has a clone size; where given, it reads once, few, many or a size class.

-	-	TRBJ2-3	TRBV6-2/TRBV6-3	TGTGCCAGCAGTCACATTGATCGCCCGGATACGCAGTATTTT	CASSHIDRPDTQYF
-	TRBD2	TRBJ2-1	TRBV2	TGTGCCAGCATTTCCCTTAGCGGGAGGGCTGTGAGTGAGCAGTTCTTC	CASISLSGRAVSEQFF
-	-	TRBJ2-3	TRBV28	TGTGCCAGCAGGGCCTGGGGCAGGGAGGCAGATACGCAGTATTTT	CASRAWGREADTQYF
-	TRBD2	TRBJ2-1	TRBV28	TGTGCCAGCAGCTCTACCCCCGGGACTAGCCCTTACAATGAGCAGTTCTTC	CASSSTPGTSPYNEQFF
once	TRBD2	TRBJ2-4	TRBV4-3	TGCGCCAGCAGCCAAGACAGGGCTAGCGGAAACATTCAGTACTTC	CASSQDRASGNIQYF
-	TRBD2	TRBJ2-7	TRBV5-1	TGCGCCAGCAGCTACCATGGACTAGCGAGATGTACAAAAAAAAAGGGCTCCTACGAGCAGTACTTC	CASSYHGLARCTKKKGSYEQYF
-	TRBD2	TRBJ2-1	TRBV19	TGTGCCAGTAGTAGGGGAGGGCTCTACAATGAGCAGTTCTTC	CASSRGGLYNEQFF
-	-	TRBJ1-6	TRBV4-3	TGCGCCAGCAGCAGGGGCCTAAGGGAGGGCTCACCCCTCCACTTT	CASSRGLREGSPLHF
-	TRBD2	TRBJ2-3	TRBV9	TGTGCCAGCAGCTCGGGACTATCCCGCACAGATACGCAGTATTTT	CASSSGLSRTDTQYF
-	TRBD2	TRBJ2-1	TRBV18	TGTGCCAGCTCACCACCATCGGGAGGGCCGAGGTACAATGAGCAGTTCTTC	CASSPPSGGPRYNEQFF
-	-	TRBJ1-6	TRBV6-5	TGTGCCAGCAGAGGAGGGCGGGGTAATTCACCCCTCCACTTT	CASRGGRGNSPLHF
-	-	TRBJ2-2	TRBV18	TGTGCCAGCTCACCTACAACCGGGGAGCTGTTTTTT	CASSPTTGELFF
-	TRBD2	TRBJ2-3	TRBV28	TGTGCCAGCAGGAGCGGGAGTTCAGATACGCAGTATTTT	CASRSGSSDTQYF
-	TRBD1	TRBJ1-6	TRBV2	TGTGCCAGCAGGGGGGACAGTAATTCACCCCTCCACTTT	CASRGDSNSPLHF
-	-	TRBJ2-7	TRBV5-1	TGCGCCAGCAGCTTGGAGAGGGTTAACGACGAGCAGTACTTC	CASSLERVNDEQYF
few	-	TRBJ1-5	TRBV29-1	TGCAGCGTTCAGAACCCCCCCCAGCCCCAGCATTTT	CSVQNPPQPQHF
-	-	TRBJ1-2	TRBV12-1	TGTGCCAGCAGCTTCCAATTTAATACAGGGGGCAACTATGGCTACACCTTC	CASSFQFNTGGNYGYTF
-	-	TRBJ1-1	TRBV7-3	TGTGCCAGCAGCTCCGCAGGTACTGAAGCTTTCTTT	CASSSAGTEAFF
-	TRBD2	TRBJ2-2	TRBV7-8	TGTGCCAGCAGCCAACGTCTAGCGGGACTGAACACCGGGGAGCTGTTTTTT	CASSQRLAGLNTGELFF
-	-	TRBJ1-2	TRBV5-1	TGCGCCAGCAGCTCAGGACAGTATGGCTACACCTTC	CASSSGQYGYTF
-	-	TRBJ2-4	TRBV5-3	TGTGCCAGAAGCTTGGGACAGGTAAAAAACATTCAGTACTTC	CARSLGQVKNIQYF
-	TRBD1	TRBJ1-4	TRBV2	TGTGCCAGCAGGAGGGGACAGGGGGAAGAAAAACTGTTTTTT	CASRRGQGEEKLFF
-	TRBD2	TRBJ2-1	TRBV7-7	TGTGCTAGCAGCTTAGGACTAGCGGGAGGTGAGCAGTTCTTC	CASSLGLAGGEQFF
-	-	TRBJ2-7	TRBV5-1	TGCGCCAGCAGCTTGGACTCAAGGGGTCTCGAGCAGTACTTC	CASSLDSRGLEQYF
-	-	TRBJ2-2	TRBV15	TGTGCCACCCGCAGGGGAGGGGCCAACACCGGGGAGCTGTTTTTT	CATRRGGANTGELFF
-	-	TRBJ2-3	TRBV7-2	TGTGCCAGCAGCTTAGGCCTCTACACAGATACGCAGTATTTT	CASSLGLYTDTQYF
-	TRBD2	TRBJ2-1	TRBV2	TGTGCCAGCATGAGCGGGAGGGCCGGTTCTGAGCAGTTCTTC	CASMSGRAGSEQFF
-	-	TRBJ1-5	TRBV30	TGTGCCTGGAGTAGTCAGGGTAGCAATCAGCCCCAGCATTTT	CAWSSQGSNQPQHF
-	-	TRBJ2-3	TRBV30	TGTGCCTGGGGTACAGGGACTACTGCCACGCAGTATTTT	CAWGTGTTATQYF
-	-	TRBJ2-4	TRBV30	TGTGCCTGGAGTGTAGAGGGCGTTAAAAACATTCAGTACTTC	CAWSVEGVKNIQYF
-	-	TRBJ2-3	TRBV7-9	TGTGCCAGCAGCCGCGGAGGAGCGAGCACAGATACGCAGTATTTT	CASSRGGASTDTQYF
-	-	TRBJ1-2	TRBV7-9	TGTGCCAGCAGCGATCAGACAGCCAACTATGGCTACACCTTC	CASSDQTANYGYTF
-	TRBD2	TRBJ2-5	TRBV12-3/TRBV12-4	TGTGCCAGCAGTTTTAGCGGGGAAGAGACCCAGTACTTC	CASSFSGEETQYF
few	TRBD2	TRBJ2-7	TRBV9	TGTGCCAGCAGCGTATCTAGCGGGGGGCTGTCCTTC	CASSVSSGGLSF
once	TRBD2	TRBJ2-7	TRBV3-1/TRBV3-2	TGTGCCAGCAGCCTCCTAGGAGCGGGAGCCTACGAGCAGTACTTC	CASSLLGAGAYEQYF
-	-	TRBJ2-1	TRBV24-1	TGTGCCACCAGTAGAGAGCGGAGCTCCTACAATGAGCAGTTCTTC	CATSRERSSYNEQFF
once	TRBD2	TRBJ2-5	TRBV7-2	TGTGCCAGCAGCGTAAGCGGGGGACTGCTAGCAGAGACCCAGTACTTC	CASSVSGGLLAETQYF
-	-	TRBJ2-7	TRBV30	TGTGCCTGGAGTGAAGGGGCCGTCTCCGAGCAGTACTTC	CAWSEGAVSEQYF
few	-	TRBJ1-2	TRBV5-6	TGTGCCAGCAGCTTTCCAGGGCGCTCTAACTATGGCTACACCTTC	CASSFPGRSNYGYTF
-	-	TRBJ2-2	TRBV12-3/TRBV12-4	TGTGCCAGCGGCGTGACAGTCACCGGGGAGCTGTTTTTT	CASGVTVTGELFF
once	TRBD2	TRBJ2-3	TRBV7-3	TGTGCCAGCAGCTCCCGGACTAGCGGGGATACGCAGTATTTT	CASSSRTSGDTQYF
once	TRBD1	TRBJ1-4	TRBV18	TGTGCCAGCTCACCCACGGGACAGGGGAGTCTAAAACTGTTTTTT	CASSPTGQGSLKLFF
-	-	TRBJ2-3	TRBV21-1	TGTGCCAGGCGGACAGGGAACACAGATACGCAGTATTTT	CARRTGNTDTQYF
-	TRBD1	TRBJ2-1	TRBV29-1	TGCAGCGCTCGGCCCGGGACAGGGGAAAGGAATGAGCAGTTCTTC	CSARPGTGERNEQFF
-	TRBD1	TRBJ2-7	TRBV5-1	TGCGCCAGCAGCTTGGGGGACAGGGCCTACGAGCAGTACTTC	CASSLGDRAYEQYF
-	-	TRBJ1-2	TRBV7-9	TGTGCCAGCAGCTTCTTCAGGGATACCCCGACTAACTATGGCTACACCTTC	CASSFFRDTPTNYGYTF
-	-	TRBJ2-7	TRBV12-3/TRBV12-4	TGTGCCAGCAGTCTATCGAACGAGCAGTACTTC	CASSLSNEQYF
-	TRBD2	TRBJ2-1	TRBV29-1	TGCAGCCCACGGGGACTAGCGAACAATGAGCAGTTCTTC	CSPRGLANNEQFF
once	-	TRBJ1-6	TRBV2	TGTGCCAGGCGTCAGGGTGGATCACCCCTCCACTTT	CARRQGGSPLHF
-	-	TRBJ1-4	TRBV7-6	TGTGCCAGCAGCGCGGGGACGGCCCAAAGTGAAAAACTGTTTTTT	CASSAGTAQSEKLFF
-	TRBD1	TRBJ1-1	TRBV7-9	TGTGCCAGCAGCTTAACCACAGGGGACTCTGAAGCTTTCTTT	CASSLTTGDSEAFF
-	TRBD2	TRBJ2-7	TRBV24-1	TGTGCCACGCCCCGGTTTGAGCGGGAGATCCACGAGCAGTACTTC	CATPRFEREIHEQYF
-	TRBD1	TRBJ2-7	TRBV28	TGTGCCAGCAGCCCTGGTGGACAGGGGGCGAACGAGCAGTACTTC	CASSPGGQGANEQYF
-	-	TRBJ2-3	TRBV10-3	TGTGCCATCAGTGAGTCCACTAGTTCGGTATATTTT	CAISESTSSVYF
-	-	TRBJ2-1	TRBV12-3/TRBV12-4	TGTGCCAGCAGTTTTACTCTGAATGAGCAGTTCTTC	CASSFTLNEQFF
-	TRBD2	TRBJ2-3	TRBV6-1	TGTGCCAGCAGGCCTGCCGCGGGGGTAGATACGCAGTATTTT	CASRPAAGVDTQYF
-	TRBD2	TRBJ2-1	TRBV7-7	TGTGCTAGCAGCTCGGGTGGCGGGAGGGGCAATGAGCAGTTCTTC	CASSSGGGRGNEQFF
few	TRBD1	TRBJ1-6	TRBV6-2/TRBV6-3	TGTGCCAGCAGTCGGCTGGGACAGGGGGCTGGTAATTCACCCCTCCACTTT	CASSRLGQGAGNSPLHF